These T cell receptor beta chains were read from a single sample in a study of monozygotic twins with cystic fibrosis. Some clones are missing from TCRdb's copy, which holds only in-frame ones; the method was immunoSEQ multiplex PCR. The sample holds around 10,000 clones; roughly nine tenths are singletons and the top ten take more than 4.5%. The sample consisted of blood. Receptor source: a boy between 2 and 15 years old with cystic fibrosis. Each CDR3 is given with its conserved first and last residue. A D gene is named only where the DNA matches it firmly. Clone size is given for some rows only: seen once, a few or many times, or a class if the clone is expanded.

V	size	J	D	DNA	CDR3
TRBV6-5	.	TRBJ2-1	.	TGTGCCAGCAGTTATCACAGGGAAGTGAACTACAATGAGCAGTTCTTC	CASSYHREVNYNEQFF
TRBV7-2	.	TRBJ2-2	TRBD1	TGTGCCAGCAAACCAGCGGGACAGGGCACCGGGGAGCTGTTTTTT	CASKPAGQGTGELFF
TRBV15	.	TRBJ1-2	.	TGTGCCACCAGCAGAGATAATTCCCCGACAGTAAACTATGGCTACACCTTC	CATSRDNSPTVNYGYTF
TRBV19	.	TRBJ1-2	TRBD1	TGTGCCAGTAGTATAGATCTGGGACCCCTGTGGGGACAGGGGACCTATGGCTACACCTTC	CASSIDLGPLWGQGTYGYTF
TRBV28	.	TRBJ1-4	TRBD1	TGTGCCAGCAGAAGACAGGGTTTTAATGAAAAACTGTTTTTT	CASRRQGFNEKLFF
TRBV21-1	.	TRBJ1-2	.	TGTGCCAGCATCTCCTGTCCCGTTGACAGCCCCTATGGCTACACCTTC	CASISCPVDSPYGYTF
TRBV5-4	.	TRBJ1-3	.	TGTGCCAGCAGTTTACGGGACACCCGGGGCACCATATATTTT	CASSLRDTRGTIYF
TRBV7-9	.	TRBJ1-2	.	TGTGCCAGCAGCCCTCTAGCTGCTGGCTACACCTTC	CASSPLAAGYTF
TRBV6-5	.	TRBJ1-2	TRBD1	TGTGCCAGCAGTCCTAGACAGGGAAACTATGGCTACACCTTC	CASSPRQGNYGYTF
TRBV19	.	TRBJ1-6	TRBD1	TGTGCCAGTACCAAACAGGGGGCTGTGTGGGATTCACCCCTCCACTTT	CASTKQGAVWDSPLHF
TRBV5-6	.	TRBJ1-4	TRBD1	TGTGCCAGCAGCTTGTGGGTAGGACAGGGACTTGAAAAACTGTTTTTT	CASSLWVGQGLEKLFF
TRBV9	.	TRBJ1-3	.	TGTGCCAGCACATCTGGAAACACCATATATTTT	CASTSGNTIYF
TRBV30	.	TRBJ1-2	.	TGTGCCTGGAGTAGGGGGGGCCTAGCTAACTATGGCTACACCTTC	CAWSRGGLANYGYTF
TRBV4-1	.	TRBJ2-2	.	TGCGCCAGCAGCCAAGATCTCGGGTTCCGGGTTGGCGGGGAGCTGTTTTTT	CASSQDLGFRVGGELFF
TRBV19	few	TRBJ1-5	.	TGTGCCAGTAGTATAGTGGGCACAAATCAGCCCCAGCATTTT	CASSIVGTNQPQHF
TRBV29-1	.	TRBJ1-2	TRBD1	TGCAGCGTTGTCCGCGCGGGGACAGGGAGAGGGGACTATGGCTACACCTTC	CSVVRAGTGRGDYGYTF
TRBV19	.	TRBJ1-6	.	TGTGCCAGTAGTAAGGGACCTGGAGATTCACCCCTCCACTTT	CASSKGPGDSPLHF
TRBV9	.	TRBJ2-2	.	TGTGCCAGCAGCCCTCCCGCCCTGAACACCGGGGAGCTGTTTTTT	CASSPPALNTGELFF
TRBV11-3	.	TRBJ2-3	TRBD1	TGTGCTTCAGAGACAGGGGTAGCAGATACGCAGTATTTT	CASETGVADTQYF
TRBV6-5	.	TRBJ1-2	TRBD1	TGTGCCAGCAGTTACGGAACAGGGGTCTATGGCTACACCTTC	CASSYGTGVYGYTF
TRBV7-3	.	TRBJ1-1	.	TGTGCCAGCAGCTCTCCCACAGGGCTAGTGCAGGGTCGGACTGAAGCTTTCTTT	CASSSPTGLVQGRTEAFF
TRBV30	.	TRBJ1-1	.	TGTGCCTGGGAGGGATCTGGGGGGCACTATACTGAAGCTTTCTTT	CAWEGSGGHYTEAFF
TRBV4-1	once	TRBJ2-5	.	TGCGCCAGCAGCCCCTATTCGGGACTCCAATTCACCCAGTACTTC	CASSPYSGLQFTQYF
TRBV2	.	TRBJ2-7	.	TGTGCCAGCGGCGCGGAACTCCCCTCCTACGAGCAGTACTTC	CASGAELPSYEQYF
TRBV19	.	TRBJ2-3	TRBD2	TGTGCCAGTAGTATGGTGCTAGCGGGGGGTACAGATACGCAGTATTTT	CASSMVLAGGTDTQYF
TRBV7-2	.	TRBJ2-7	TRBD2	TGTGCCAGCAGCCCGGGGGGGGGCGCCTACGAGCAGTACTTC	CASSPGGGAYEQYF
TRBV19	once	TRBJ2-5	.	TGTGCCAGTAGTAAGGACAACTTCCAAGAGACCCAGTACTTC	CASSKDNFQETQYF
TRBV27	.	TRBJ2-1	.	TGTGCCAGCAGTTTATGGGCGGGTGGTGGGGGTGAGCAGTTCTTC	CASSLWAGGGGEQFF
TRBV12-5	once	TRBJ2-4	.	TGTGCTAGTGGTTTGGGGGAAGGACTAGCCAAAAACATTCAGTACTTC	CASGLGEGLAKNIQYF
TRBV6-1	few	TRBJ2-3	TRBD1	TGTGCCAGCATAGAGGGGGCGAGTTCCACGCAGTATTTT	CASIEGASSTQYF
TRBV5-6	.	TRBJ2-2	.	TGTGCCAGCGGAGGATGGGTCGCCGGGGAGCTGTTTTTT	CASGGWVAGELFF
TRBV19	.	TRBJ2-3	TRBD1	TGTGCCAGTAGTATTGGACAGGGCGGTAGAGATACGCAGTATTTT	CASSIGQGGRDTQYF